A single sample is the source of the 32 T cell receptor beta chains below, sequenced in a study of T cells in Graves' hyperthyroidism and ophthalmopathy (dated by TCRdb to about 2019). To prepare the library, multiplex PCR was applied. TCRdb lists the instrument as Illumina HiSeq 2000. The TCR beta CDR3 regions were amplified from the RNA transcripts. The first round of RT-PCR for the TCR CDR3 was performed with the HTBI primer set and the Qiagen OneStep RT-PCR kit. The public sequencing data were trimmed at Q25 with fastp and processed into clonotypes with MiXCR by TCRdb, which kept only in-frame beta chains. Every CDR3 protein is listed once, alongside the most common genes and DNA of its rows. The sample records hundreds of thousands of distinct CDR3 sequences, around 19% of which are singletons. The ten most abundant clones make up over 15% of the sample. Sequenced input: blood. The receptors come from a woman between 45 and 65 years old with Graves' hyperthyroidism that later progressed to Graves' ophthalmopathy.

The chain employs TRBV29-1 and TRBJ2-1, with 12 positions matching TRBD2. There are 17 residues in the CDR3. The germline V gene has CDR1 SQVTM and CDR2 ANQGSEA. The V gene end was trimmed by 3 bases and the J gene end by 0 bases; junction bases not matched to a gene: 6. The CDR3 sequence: CSVDGLAGGSSYNEQFF. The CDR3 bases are TGCAGCGTTGACGGGCTAGCGGGGGGGAGCTCCTACAATGAGCAGTTCTTC.

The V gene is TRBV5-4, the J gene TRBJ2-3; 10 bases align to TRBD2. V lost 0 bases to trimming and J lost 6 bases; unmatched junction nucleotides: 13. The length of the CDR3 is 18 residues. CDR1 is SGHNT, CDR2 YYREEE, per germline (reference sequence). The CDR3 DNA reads TGTGCCAGCAGCTTGGGTGAAGCGGGGGGGCGAGTGGAGGATACGCAGTATTTT. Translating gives CASSLGEAGGRVEDTQYF.

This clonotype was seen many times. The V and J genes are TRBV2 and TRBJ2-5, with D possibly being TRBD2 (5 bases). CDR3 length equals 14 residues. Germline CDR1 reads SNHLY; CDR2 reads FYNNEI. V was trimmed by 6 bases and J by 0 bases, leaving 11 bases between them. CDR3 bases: TGTGCCAGCAGCGAGGGAAGAAACCAAGAGACCCAGTACTTC. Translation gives CASSEGRNQETQYF.

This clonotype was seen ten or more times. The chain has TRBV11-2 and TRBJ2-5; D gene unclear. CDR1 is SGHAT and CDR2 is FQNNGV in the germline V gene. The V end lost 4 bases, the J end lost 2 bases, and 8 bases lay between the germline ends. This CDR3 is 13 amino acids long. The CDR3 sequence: CASSSPNQETQYF. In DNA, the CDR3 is TGTGCCAGCAGCTCCCCGAATCAAGAGACCCAGTACTTC. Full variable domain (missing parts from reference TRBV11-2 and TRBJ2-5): EAGVAQSPRYKIIEKRQSVAFWCNPISGHATLYWYQQILGQGPKLLIQFQNNGVVDDSQLPKDRFSAERLKGVDSTLKIQPAKLEDSAVYLCASSSPNQETQYFGPGTRLLVL.

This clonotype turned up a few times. DNA of the CDR3: TGCGCCAGCAGCCAAGGGTGGAGCAGCAATCAGCCCCAGCATTTT. Amino acid sequence: CASSQGWSSNQPQHF. The chain joins TRBV4-1 to TRBJ1-5; no clear D. V lost 1 base, J lost 1 base, and 8 bases lay in between. CDR1 and CDR2 from the germline V gene are MGHRA and YSYEKL. This CDR3 is built from 15 residues.

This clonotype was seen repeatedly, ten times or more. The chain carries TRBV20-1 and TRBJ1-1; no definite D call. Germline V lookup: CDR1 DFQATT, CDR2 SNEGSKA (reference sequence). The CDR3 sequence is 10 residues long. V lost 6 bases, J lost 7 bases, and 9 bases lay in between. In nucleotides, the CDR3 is TGCAGTGCGGACCGAGATGAAGCTTTCTTT. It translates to CSADRDEAFF.

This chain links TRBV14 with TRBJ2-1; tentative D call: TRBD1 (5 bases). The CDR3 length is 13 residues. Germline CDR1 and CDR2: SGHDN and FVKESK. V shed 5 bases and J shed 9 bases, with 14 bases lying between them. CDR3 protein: CASSVGRRAEQFF. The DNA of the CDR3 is TGTGCCAGCAGCGTGGGCCGCAGGGCTGAGCAGTTCTTC.

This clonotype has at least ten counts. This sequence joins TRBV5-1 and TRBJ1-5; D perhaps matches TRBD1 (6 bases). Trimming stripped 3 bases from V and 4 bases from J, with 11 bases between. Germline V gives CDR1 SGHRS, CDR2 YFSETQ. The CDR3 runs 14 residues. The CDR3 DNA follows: TGCGCCAGCAGCTCAACAGGGATTAATCAGCCCCAGCATTTT. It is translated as CASSSTGINQPQHF.

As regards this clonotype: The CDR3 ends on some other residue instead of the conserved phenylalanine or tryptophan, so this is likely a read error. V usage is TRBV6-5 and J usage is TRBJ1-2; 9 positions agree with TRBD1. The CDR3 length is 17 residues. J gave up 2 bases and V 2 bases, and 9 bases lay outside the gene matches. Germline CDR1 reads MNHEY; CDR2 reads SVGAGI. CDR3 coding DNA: TGTGCCAGCAGTTACCCTTCGACAGGGGGTTTGAACTATGGCTACACCTCC. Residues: CASSYPSTGGLNYGYTS.

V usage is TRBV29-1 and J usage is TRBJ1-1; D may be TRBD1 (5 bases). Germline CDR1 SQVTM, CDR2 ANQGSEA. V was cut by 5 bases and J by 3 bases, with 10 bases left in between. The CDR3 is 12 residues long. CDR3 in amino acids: CSVRGKDTEAFF. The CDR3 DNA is TGCAGCGTTCGGGGCAAGGACACTGAAGCTTTCTTT.

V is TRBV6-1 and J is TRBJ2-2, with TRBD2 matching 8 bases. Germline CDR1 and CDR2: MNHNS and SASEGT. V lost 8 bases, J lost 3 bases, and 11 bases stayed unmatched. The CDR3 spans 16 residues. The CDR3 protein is CASCRASGLDTGELFF. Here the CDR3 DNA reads TGTGCCAGCTGTCGGGCTAGCGGGTTAGACACCGGGGAGCTGTTTTTT.

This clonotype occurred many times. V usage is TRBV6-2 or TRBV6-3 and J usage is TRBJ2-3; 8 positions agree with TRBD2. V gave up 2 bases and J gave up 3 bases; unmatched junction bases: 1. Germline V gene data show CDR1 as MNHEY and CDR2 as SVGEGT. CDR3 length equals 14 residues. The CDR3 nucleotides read TGTGCCAGCAGTTACCCTAGCGGGACAGATACGCAGTATTTT. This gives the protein CASSYPSGTDTQYF.

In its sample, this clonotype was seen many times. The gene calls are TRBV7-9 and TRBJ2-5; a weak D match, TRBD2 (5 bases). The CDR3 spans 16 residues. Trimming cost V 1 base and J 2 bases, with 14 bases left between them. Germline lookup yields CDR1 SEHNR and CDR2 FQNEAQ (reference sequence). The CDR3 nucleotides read TGTGCCAGCAGCTTAGGGGCTCACCGGGGACAAGAGACCCAGTACTTC. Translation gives CASSLGAHRGQETQYF.

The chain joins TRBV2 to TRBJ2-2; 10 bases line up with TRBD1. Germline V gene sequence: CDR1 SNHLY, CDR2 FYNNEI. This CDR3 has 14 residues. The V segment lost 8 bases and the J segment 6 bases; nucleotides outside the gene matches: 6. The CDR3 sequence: CASLDRGTPGELFF. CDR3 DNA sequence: TGTGCCAGCCTGGACAGGGGGACACCCGGGGAGCTGTTTTTT.

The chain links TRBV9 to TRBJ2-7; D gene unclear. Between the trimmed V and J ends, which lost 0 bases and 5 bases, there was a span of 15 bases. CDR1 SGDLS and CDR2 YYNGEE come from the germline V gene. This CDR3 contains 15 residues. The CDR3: CASSVGAAISHEQYF. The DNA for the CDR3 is TGTGCCAGCAGCGTAGGGGCAGCTATTTCCCACGAGCAGTACTTC.

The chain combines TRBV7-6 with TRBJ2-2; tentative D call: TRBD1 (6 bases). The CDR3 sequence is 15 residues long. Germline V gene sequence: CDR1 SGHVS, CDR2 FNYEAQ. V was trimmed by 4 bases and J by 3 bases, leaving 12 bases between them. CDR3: CASSSASGDTGELFF. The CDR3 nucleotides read TGTGCCAGCAGCTCGGCCTCAGGGGACACCGGGGAGCTGTTTTTT.

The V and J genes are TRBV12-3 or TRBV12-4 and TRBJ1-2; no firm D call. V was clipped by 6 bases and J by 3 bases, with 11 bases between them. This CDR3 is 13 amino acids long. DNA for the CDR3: TGTGCCAGCAGGGGGTCCCCTGACTATGGCTACACCTTC. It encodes CASRGSPDYGYTF.

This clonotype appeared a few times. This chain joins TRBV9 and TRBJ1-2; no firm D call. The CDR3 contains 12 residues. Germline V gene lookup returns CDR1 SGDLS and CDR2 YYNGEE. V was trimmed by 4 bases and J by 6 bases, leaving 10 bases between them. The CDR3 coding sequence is TGTGCCAGCAGCCCCGACATAAATGGCTACACCTTC. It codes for CASSPDINGYTF. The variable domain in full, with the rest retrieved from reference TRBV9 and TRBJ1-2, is DSGVTQTPKHLITATGQRVTLRCSPRSGDLSVYWYQQSLDQGLQFLIQYYNGEERAKGNILERFSAQQFPDLHSELNLSSLELGDSALYFCASSPDINGYTFGSGTRLTVV.

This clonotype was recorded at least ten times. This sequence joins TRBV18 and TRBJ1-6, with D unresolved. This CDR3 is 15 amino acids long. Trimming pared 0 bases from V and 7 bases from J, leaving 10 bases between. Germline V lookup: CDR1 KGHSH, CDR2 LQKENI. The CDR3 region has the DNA TGTGCCAGCTCACCACCGACGGGAGACAATTCACCCCTCCACTTT. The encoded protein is CASSPPTGDNSPLHF.

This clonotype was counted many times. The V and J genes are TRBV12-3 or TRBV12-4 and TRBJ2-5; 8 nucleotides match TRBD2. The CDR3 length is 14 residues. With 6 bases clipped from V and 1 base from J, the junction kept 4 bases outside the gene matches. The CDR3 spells CASRGAGGQETQYF. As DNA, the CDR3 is TGTGCCAGCAGGGGTGCGGGGGGCCAAGAGACCCAGTACTTC.

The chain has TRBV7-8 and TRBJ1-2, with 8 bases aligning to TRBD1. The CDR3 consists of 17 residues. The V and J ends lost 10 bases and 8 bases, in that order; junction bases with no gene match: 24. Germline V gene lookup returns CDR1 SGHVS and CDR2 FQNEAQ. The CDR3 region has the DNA TGTGCCAACACAATTGCCGGGACAGGTCCTACGCATGGCGGCTACACCTTC. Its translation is CANTIAGTGPTHGGYTF.

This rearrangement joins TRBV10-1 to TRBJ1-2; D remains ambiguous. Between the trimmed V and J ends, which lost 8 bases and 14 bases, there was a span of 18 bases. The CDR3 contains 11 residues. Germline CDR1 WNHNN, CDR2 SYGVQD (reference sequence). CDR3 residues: CASGSNGPTTF. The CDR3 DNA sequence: TGCGCCAGCGGATCGAATGGACCTACGACCTTC.

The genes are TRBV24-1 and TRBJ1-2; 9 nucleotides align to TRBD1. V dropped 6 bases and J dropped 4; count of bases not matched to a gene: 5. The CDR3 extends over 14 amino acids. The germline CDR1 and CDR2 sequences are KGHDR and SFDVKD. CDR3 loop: CATSPGQGSYGYTF. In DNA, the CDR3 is TGTGCCACCAGTCCGGGACAGGGTTCCTATGGCTACACCTTC.

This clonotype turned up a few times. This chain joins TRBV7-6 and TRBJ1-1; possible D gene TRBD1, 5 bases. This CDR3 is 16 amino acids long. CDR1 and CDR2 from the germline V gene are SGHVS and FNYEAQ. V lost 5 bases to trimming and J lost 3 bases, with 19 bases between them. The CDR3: CASSLAGGGTDTEAFF. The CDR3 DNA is TGTGCCAGCAGCCTGGCCGGGGGGGGGACGGACACTGAAGCTTTCTTT.

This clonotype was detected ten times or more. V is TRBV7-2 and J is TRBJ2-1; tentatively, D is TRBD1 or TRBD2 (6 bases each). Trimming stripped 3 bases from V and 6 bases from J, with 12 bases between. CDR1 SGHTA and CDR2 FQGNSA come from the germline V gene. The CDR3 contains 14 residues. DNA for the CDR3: TGTGCCAGCAGCTTTAGGAGGGGGAGCAATGAGCAGTTCTTC. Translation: CASSFRRGSNEQFF. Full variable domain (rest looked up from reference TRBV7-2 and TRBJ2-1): GAGVSQSPSNKVTEKGKDVELRCDPISGHTALYWYRQSLGQGLEFLIYFQGNSAPDKSGLPSDRFSAERTGGSVSTLTIQRTQQEDSAVYLCASSFRRGSNEQFFGPGTRLTVL.

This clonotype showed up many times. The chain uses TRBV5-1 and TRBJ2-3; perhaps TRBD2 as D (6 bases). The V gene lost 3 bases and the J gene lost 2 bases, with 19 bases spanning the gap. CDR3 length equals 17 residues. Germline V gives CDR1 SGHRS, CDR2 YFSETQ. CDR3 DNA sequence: TGCGCCAGCAGCTCGGAGGGGCCCCTCTCTTACACAGATACGCAGTATTTT. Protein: CASSSEGPLSYTDTQYF.

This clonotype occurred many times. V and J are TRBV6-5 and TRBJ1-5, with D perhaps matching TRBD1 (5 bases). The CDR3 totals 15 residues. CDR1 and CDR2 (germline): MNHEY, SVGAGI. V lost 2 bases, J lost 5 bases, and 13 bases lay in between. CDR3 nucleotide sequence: TGTGCCAGCAGTTACGGGACCCTCAGGGATCAGCCCCAGCATTTT. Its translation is CASSYGTLRDQPQHF.

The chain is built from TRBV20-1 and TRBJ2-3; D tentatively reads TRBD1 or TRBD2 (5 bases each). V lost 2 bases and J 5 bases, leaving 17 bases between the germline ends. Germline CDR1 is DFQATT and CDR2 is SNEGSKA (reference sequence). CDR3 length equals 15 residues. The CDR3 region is CSARSRDAWGDTQYF. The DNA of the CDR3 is TGCAGTGCTAGATCCCGGGACGCCTGGGGAGATACGCAGTATTTT.

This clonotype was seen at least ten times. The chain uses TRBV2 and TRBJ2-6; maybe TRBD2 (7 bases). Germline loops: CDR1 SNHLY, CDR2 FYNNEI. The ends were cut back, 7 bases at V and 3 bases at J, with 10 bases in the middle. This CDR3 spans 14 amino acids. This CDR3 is CASIGGGGANVLTF. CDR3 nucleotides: TGTGCCAGCATAGGGGGGGGTGGGGCCAACGTCCTGACTTTC.

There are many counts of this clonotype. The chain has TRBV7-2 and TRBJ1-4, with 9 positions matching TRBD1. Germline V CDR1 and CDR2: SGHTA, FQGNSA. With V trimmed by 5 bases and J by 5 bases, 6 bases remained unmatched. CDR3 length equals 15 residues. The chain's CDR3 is CASSPLGQGNEKLFF. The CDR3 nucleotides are TGTGCCAGCAGCCCCCTGGGACAGGGAAATGAAAAACTGTTTTTT.

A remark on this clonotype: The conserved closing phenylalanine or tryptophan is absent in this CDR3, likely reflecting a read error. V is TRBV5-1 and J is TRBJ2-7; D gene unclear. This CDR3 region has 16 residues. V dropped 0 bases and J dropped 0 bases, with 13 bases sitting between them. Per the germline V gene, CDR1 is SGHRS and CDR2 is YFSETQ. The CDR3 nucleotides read TGCGCCAGCAGCTTGGTGGCAGGCCTAAGCTCCTACGAGCAGTACCTC. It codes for CASSLVAGLSSYEQYL.

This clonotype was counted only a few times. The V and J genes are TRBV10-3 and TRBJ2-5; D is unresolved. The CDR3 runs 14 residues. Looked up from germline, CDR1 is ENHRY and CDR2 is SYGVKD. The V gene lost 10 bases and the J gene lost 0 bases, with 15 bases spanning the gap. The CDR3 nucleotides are TGTGCCACCCTGCCCTCCGAGTACCAAGAGACCCAGTACTTC. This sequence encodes CATLPSEYQETQYF.